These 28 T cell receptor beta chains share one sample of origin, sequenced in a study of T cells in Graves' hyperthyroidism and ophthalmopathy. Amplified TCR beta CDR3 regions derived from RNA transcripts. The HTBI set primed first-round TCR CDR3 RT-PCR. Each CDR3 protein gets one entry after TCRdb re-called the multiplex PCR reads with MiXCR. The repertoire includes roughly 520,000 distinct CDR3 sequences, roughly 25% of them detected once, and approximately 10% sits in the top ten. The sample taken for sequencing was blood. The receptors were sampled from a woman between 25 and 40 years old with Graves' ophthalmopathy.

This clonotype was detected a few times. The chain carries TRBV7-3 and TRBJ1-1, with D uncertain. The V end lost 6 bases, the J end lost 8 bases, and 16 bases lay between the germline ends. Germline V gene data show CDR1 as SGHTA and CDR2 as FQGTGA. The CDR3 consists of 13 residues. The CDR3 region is CASRLSAEQEAFF. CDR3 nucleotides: TGTGCCAGCAGACTATCGGCAGAGCAAGAAGCTTTCTTT.

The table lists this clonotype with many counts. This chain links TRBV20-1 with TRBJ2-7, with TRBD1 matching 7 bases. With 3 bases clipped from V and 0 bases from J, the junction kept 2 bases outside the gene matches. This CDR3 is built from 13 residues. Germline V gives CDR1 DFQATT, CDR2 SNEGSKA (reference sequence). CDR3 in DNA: TGCAGTGCTAGTGGACAGGCCTCCTACGAGCAGTACTTC. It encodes CSASGQASYEQYF.

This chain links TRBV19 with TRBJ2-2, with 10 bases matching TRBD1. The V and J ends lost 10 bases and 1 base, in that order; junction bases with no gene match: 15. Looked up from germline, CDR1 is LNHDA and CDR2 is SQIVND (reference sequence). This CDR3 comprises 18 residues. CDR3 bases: TGTGCCACCACACCGGGACAGGGGTGGCTGAAGAACACCGGGGAGCTGTTTTTT. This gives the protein CATTPGQGWLKNTGELFF.

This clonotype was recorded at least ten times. The CDR3 reads CAWSVTSSSYEQYF. The CDR3 coding sequence is TGTGCCTGGAGTGTGACTTCCAGCTCCTACGAGCAGTACTTC. The chain combines TRBV30 with TRBJ2-7, with no clear D. Germline values: CDR1 GTSNPN, CDR2 SVGIG (reference sequence). There are 14 residues in the CDR3. V was pared by 0 bases and J by 0 bases, with 9 bases between.

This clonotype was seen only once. CDR3 protein: CASSFSAGVEETQYF. CDR3 in DNA: TGTGCCAGCAGCTTTTCGGCAGGGGTAGAAGAGACCCAGTACTTC. The rearrangement links TRBV7-9 to TRBJ2-5; TRBD1 might be the D (6 bases). The CDR3 has 15 residues. Trimming left V 3 bases short and J 3 bases short, with 14 bases between. Germline V gene sequence: CDR1 SEHNR, CDR2 FQNEAQ (reference sequence).

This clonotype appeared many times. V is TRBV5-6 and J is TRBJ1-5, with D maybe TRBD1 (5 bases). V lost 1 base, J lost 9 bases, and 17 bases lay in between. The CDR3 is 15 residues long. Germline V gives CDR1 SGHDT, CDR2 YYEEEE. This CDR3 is CASSLSDGGIGPQHF. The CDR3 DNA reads TGTGCCAGCAGCTTGAGTGACGGGGGAATCGGGCCCCAGCATTTT.

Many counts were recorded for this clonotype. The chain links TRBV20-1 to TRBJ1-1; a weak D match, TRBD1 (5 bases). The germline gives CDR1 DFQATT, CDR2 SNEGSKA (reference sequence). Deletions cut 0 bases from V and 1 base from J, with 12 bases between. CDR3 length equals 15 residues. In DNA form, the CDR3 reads TGCAGTGCTAGAGACGCCGGGACGGGGAACACTGAAGCTTTCTTT. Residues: CSARDAGTGNTEAFF.

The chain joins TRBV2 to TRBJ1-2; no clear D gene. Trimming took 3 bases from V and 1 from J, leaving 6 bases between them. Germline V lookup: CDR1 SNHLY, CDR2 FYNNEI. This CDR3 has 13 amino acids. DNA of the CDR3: TGTGCCAGCAGTGACGACAATAACTATGGCTACACCTTC. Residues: CASSDDNNYGYTF.

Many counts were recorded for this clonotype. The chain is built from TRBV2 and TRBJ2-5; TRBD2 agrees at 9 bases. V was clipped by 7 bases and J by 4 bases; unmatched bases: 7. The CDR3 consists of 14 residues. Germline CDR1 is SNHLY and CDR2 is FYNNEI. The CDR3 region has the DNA TGTGCCAGCAAAGCGGGGGGATCATCAGAGACCCAGTACTTC. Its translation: CASKAGGSSETQYF.

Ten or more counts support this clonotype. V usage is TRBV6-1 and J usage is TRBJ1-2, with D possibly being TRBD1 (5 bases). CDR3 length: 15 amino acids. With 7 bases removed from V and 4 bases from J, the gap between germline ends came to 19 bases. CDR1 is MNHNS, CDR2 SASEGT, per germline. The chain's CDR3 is CASTSRGSGGYGYTF. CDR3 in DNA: TGTGCCAGCACCTCAAGGGGCAGCGGGGGCTATGGCTACACCTTC.

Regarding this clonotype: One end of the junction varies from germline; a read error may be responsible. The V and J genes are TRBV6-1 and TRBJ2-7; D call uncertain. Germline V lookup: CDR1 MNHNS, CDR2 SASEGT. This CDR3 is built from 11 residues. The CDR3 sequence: CASSNLHPRDF. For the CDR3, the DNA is TGTGCCAGCAGCAACCTACACCCAAGGGACTTC.

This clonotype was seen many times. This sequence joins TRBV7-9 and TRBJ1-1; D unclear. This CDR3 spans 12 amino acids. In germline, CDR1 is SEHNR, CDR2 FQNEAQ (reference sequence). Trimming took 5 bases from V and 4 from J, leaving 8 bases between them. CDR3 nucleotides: TGTGCCAGCAGCGGAACTACCACTGAAGCTTTCTTT. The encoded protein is CASSGTTTEAFF.

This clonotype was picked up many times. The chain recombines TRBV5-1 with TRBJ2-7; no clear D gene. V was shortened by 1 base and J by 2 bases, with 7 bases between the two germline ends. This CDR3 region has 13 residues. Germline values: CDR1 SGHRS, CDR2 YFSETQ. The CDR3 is CASSLNAAYEQYF. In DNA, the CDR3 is TGCGCCAGCAGCTTGAACGCCGCCTACGAGCAGTACTTC.

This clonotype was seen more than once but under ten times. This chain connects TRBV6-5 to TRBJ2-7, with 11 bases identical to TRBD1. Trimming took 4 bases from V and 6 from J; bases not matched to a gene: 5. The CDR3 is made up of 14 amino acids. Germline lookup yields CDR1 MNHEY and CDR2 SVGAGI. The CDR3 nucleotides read TGTGCCAGCAGTTGGGACAGGGGGATGAGCGAGCAGTACTTC. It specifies CASSWDRGMSEQYF.

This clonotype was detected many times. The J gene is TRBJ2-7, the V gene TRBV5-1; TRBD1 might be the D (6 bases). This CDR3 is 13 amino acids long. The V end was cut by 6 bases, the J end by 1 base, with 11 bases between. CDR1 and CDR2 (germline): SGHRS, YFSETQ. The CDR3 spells CASMGAASYEQYF. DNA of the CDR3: TGCGCCAGCATGGGGGCAGCTTCCTACGAGCAGTACTTC.

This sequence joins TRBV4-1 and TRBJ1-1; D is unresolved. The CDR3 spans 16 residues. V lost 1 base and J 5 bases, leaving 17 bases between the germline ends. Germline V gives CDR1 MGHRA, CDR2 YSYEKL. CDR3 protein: CASSQAVRELWTEAFF. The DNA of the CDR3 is TGCGCCAGCAGCCAAGCGGTAAGGGAGCTTTGGACTGAAGCTTTCTTT.

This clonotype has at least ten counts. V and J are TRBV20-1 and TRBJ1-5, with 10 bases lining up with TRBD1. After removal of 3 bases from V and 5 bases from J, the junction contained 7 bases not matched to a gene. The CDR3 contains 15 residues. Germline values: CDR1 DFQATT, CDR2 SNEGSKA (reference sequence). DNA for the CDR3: TGCAGTGCTAGTGAGATGGACAGGGGGGATCAGCCCCAGCATTTT. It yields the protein CSASEMDRGDQPQHF.

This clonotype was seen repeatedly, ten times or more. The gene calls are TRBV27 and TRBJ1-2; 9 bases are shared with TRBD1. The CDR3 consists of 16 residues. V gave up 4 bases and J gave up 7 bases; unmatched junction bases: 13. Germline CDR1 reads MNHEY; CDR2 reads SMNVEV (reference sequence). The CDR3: CASSSDFGQGIAGYTF. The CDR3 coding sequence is TGTGCCAGCAGTTCAGACTTTGGACAGGGGATTGCTGGCTACACCTTC.

CDR3 loop: CASSVGFQPQHF. The CDR3 DNA reads as TGTGCCAGCAGCGTAGGCTTTCAGCCCCAGCATTTT. The chain joins TRBV9 to TRBJ1-5, with D unresolved. Per the germline V gene, CDR1 is SGDLS and CDR2 is YYNGEE. Trimming stripped 0 bases from V and 6 bases from J, with 4 bases between. The length of the CDR3 is 12 residues.

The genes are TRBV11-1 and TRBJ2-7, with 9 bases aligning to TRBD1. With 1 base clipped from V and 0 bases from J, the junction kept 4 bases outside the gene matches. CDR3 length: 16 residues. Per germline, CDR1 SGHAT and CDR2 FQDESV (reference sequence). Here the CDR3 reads CASSLGTGVPSYEQYF. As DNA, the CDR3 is TGTGCCAGCAGCTTAGGGACAGGGGTTCCCTCCTACGAGCAGTACTTC.

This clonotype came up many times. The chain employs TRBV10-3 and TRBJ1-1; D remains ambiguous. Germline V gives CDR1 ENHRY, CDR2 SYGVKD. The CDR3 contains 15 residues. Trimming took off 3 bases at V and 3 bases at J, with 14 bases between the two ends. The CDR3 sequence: CAISDPDTKDTEAFF. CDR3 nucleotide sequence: TGTGCCATCAGTGACCCTGACACCAAGGACACTGAAGCTTTCTTT.

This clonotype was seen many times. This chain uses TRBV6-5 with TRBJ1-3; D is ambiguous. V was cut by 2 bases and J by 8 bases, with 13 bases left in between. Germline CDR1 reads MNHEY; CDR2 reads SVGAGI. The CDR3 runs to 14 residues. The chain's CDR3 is CASSYGLNWDTIYF. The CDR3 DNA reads TGTGCCAGCAGTTACGGGCTTAACTGGGACACCATATATTTT.

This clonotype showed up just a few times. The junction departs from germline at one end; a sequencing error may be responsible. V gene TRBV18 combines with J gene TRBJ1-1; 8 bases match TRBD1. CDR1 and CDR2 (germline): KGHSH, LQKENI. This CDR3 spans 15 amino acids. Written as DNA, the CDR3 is TGTGCCAGCTCACCACCGGACAGGGATACAAATGAAGCTCTCTTT. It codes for CASSPPDRDTNEALF.

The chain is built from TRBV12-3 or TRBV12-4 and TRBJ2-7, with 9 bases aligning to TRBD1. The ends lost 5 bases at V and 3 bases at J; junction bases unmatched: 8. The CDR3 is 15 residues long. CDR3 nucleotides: TGTGCCAGCAGTCGCGCCGGGACAGGGTACTACGAGCAGTACTTC. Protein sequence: CASSRAGTGYYEQYF.

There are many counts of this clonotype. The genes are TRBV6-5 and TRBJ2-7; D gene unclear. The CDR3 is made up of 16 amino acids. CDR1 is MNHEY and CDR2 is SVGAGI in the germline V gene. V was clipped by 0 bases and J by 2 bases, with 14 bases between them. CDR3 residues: CASSYSMGFPPYEQYF. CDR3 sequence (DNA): TGTGCCAGCAGTTACTCGATGGGTTTTCCACCCTACGAGCAGTACTTC.

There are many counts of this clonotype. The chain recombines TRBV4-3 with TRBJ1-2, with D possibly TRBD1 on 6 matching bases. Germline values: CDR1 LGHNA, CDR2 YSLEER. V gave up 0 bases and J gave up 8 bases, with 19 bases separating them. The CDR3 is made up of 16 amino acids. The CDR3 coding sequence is TGCGCCAGCAGCCAAGACGGTTATGGGGGCCTAAGGGGCTACACCTTC. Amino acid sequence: CASSQDGYGGLRGYTF.

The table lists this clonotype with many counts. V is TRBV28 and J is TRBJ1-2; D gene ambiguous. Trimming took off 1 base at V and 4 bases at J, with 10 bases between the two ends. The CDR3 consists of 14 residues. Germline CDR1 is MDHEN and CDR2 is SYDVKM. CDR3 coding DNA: TGTGCCAGCAGTTTATCCCCACCCACCTATGGCTACACCTTC. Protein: CASSLSPPTYGYTF.

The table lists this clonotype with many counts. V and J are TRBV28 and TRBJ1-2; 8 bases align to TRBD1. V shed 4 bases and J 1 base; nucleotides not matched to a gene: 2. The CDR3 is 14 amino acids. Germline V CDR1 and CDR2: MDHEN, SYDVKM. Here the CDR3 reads CASSSGGLNYGYTF. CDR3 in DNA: TGTGCCAGCAGTTCAGGGGGCCTTAACTATGGCTACACCTTC.